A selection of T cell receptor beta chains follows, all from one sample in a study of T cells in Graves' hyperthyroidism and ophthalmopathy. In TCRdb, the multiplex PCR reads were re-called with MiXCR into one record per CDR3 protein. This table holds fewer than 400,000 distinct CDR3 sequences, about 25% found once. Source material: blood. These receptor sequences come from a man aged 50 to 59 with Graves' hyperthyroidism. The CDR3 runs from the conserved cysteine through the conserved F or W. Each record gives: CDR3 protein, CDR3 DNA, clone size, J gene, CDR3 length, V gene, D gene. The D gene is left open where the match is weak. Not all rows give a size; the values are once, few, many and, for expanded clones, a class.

CASSRGHDTEAFF,TGTGCCAGCAGCAGGGGGCATGACACTGAAGCTTTCTTT,-,TRBJ1-1,13,TRBV6-1,TRBD1
CASSNWDTFNYGYTF,TGTGCCAGCAGCAACTGGGACACCTTTAACTATGGCTACACCTTC,-,TRBJ1-2,15,TRBV7-9,-
CSAVRQNTEAFF,TGCAGCGCAGTACGACAGAACACTGAAGCTTTCTTT,many,TRBJ1-1,12,TRBV29-1,-
CASSQTTRGPTTSYNEQFF,TGTGCCAGCAGCCAAACCACCCGTGGGCCGACAACGAGCTACAATGAGCAGTTCTTC,many,TRBJ2-1,19,TRBV7-9,-
CASSPRTFGMGDTQYF,TGTGCCAGCTCACCACGGACCTTTGGAATGGGGGATACGCAGTATTTT,-,TRBJ2-3,16,TRBV18,-
CASSEGLAASNEQFF,TGTGCCAGCAGCGAGGGACTAGCGGCAAGCAATGAGCAGTTCTTC,-,TRBJ2-1,15,TRBV7-2,TRBD2
CASRGTGLFEAFF,TGTGCCAGCAGGGGGACAGGCTTATTTGAAGCTTTCTTT,-,TRBJ1-1,13,TRBV12-3/TRBV12-4,TRBD1
CASSLGGTENYGYTF,TGCGCCAGCAGCTTGGGAGGGACAGAGAACTATGGCTACACCTTC,-,TRBJ1-2,15,TRBV5-1,TRBD1
CASSPRGRGNTGELFF,TGCGCCAGCTCCCCTCGGGGGAGAGGGAACACCGGGGAGCTGTTTTTT,few,TRBJ2-2,16,TRBV5-1,-
CASRSGRGGEQFF,TGTGCCAGCAGGAGCGGGAGAGGGGGCGAGCAGTTCTTC,-,TRBJ2-1,13,TRBV2,-
CASSQDYTETQYF,TGTGCCAGCAGTCAAGACTACACAGAGACCCAGTACTTC,-,TRBJ2-5,13,TRBV12-3/TRBV12-4,-
CASSSGASRTSTDTQYF,TGTGCCAGCAGTTCGGGGGCAAGTCGTACTAGCACAGATACGCAGTATTTT,many,TRBJ2-3,17,TRBV28,-
CSARDLLKQYF,TGCAGTGCCCGGGACCTTTTAAAGCAGTACTTC,-,TRBJ2-7,11,TRBV20-1,-
CASSRDREGGVLKTQYF,TGTGCCAGCAGCCGCGACAGGGAGGGGGGCGTACTGAAGACCCAGTACTTC,few,TRBJ2-5,17,TRBV13,-
CASSGGSYETQYF,TGTGCCAGCAGCGGCGGGTCGTACGAGACCCAGTACTTC,once,TRBJ2-5,13,TRBV11-3,-
CASTGLTTGIIKPQHF,TGTGCCAGTACCGGACTCACCACCGGCATAATCAAGCCCCAGCATTTT,-,TRBJ1-5,16,TRBV19,-
CASSLEGDSGNTIYF,TGTGCCAGCAGTTTAGAGGGGGACTCTGGAAACACCATATATTTT,-,TRBJ1-3,15,TRBV12-3/TRBV12-4,-
CASSLEVGSEKLFF,TGTGCCAGCAGCTTGGAGGTGGGAAGTGAAAAACTGTTTTTT,-,TRBJ1-4,14,TRBV5-6,-
CASSLQGGTSDTQYF,TGTGCCAGCAGCCTCCAGGGGGGGACTTCAGATACGCAGTATTTT,-,TRBJ2-3,15,TRBV7-3,-
CASSTHMGQGSYEQYF,TGTGCCAGCAGCACCCACATGGGACAGGGGTCCTACGAGCAGTACTTC,once,TRBJ2-7,16,TRBV7-9,TRBD1
CASSQTSGRVAETQYF,TGTGCCAGCAGCCAAACTAGCGGGAGGGTTGCAGAGACCCAGTACTTC,many,TRBJ2-5,16,TRBV7-8,TRBD2
CSGGTGAKETQYF,TGCAGCGGTGGGACAGGGGCGAAAGAGACCCAGTACTTC,-,TRBJ2-5,13,TRBV29-1,TRBD1
CASGQQDYNEQFF,TGTGCCAGCGGACAACAGGATTACAATGAGCAGTTCTTC,-,TRBJ2-1,13,TRBV6-1,-
CATSDPIGQETQYF,TGTGCCACCAGTGATCCGATCGGGCAAGAGACCCAGTACTTC,-,TRBJ2-5,14,TRBV24-1,-